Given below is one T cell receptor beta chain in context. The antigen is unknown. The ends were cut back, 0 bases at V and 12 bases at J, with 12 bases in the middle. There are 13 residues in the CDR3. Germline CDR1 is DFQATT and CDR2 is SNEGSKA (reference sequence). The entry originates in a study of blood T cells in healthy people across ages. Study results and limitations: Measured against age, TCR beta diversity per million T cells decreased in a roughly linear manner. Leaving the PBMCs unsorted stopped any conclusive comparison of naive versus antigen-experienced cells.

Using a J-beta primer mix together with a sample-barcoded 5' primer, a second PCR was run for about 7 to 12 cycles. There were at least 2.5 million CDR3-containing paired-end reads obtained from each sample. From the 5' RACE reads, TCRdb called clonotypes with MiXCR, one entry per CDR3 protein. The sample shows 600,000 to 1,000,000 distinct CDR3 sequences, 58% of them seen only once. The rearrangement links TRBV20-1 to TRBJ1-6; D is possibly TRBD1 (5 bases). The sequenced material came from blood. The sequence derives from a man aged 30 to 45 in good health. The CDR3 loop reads CSARDLEDKPLHF. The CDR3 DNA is TGCAGTGCTAGAGATCTAGAGGACAAACCCCTCCACTTT.